This TCR beta chain came from a study of CD8+ T cells in alopecia areata (dated by TCRdb to between 2018 and 2020). In the study overall: The treated patients, all with moderate-to-severe alopecia areata, were enrolled in an open-label pilot trial of oral tofacitinib given at 5 to 10 mg twice daily. Patients received tofacitinib for 6 to 18 months and were then followed off drug for 6 months to check for delayed response and recurrence. The SALT score, which quantifies the percentage of affected scalp surface area, was used to measure disease severity in treated patients. The study used high-throughput TCRbeta sequencing to examine T cell clonal expansion in alopecia areata, in both the C3H/HeJ mouse model and human patients. In humans, TCRbeta sequencing was performed on scalp tissue and on sorted CD4+ and CD8+ peripheral blood T cells from healthy controls and from patients with patchy or totalis/universalis alopecia areata. Patients on tofacitinib were biopsied at baseline and after 4 and 24 weeks of treatment, and several of the patients also had a later scalp biopsy. Scalp clonality was compared among normal scalp (n=4), patchy alopecia areata scalp (n=8), and alopecia totalis/universalis scalp (n=8). RNA came from the PAXgene miRNA kit for fixed scalp, the miRNeasy kit for PBMCs, and the RNeasy kit for mouse skin. Amplification of TCRbeta CDR3 regions was done by immunoSEQ multiplex PCR using 35 Vbeta forward primers and 13 Jbeta reverse primers.

Library creation used the immunoSEQ multiplex PCR assay. RNA was extracted from all samples and reverse transcribed into cDNA as template for TCR sequencing. SuperScript III was used for first-strand cDNA synthesis, primed with a 2:1 mix of oligo-dT and random hexamers. A synthetic immune receptor repertoire was used to assess amplification bias, and residual bias was removed computationally. Processing in the source paper ran as follows. Raw reads were preprocessed to remove errors, and CDR3 was defined according to IMGT conventions as the region from the conserved cysteine to phenylalanine. Clonality was calculated as 1 minus Shannon entropy normalized by log2 of the number of productive unique TCRs. CD4 or CD8 identity of scalp clones was inferred by cross-referencing scalp TCRbeta sequences with sorted blood CD4 and CD8 repertoires. The clones in this table, taken by TCRdb from immuneACCESS, are in-frame only. Not every clone is retained; where verified, under half of the shortfall comes from an unresolved V gene, and the cause of the rest is unknown. Clonal size and the V and J genes are those of that table, whereas D and trimming came from the DNA. This sample lists 110,000 to 150,000 clones; roughly four fifths were detected once. Around a quarter of the sample is taken by the ten largest.

The label giving this sample's time point can be read as: approximately 4 weeks on oral tofacitinib. This specimen's treatment or condition label, per the study, means: oral pan-JAK inhibitor, 5-10 mg twice daily. From alopecia areata patients, peripheral blood was collected along with lesional scalp punch biopsies. PBMCs were separated by density centrifugation and stained for CD3, CD4 and CD8, after which CD4+ and CD8+ T cells were sorted on a FACSAria. Notes on this clone: It has no known antigen specificity. Per-nucleotide qualities are absent, and no much larger clonotype sits a single base away.

The study at large found these results: Scalp clonality and the number of expanded CD8+ clones among the top 100 scalp clones were significantly decreased by tofacitinib. Resident alphabeta T cells in normal human skin are also sequenced, complicating scalp TCR repertoire analysis, unlike mouse skin dominated by gammadelta T cells. Many expanded lesional clones were found to persist in scalp and blood during tofacitinib treatment, and relapse after treatment cessation may be partly explained by this persistence. Shared TCR sequences between patients were less evident than in mice, which may be partly attributable to HLA diversity in the patient population. Because the treated cohort was small and had only one nonresponder, larger studies are needed to examine links between baseline CD8+ expansion and response. Compared with normal scalp, lesional scalp, particularly in alopecia totalis/universalis, had higher clonality and more expanded CD8+ clones, which suggests antigenic drive.

The origin of this receptor is a human donor with alopecia areata. Sequenced here: CD8+ T cells sorted from blood, sampled at week 4, from a patient treated with tofacitinib.

CDR3 region: CASSESRTGVSNQPQHF. The sequence in DNA is TGTGCCAGCAGTGAAAGTAGGACAGGGGTTAGCAATCAGCCCCAGCATTTT. The chain links TRBV2 with TRBJ1-5; 9 central nucleotides agree with TRBD1. The CDR3 holds 17 amino acids from the cysteine to the phenylalanine. Kept here is only the CDR3 DNA, which spans 51 bases and is read in frame from base 1. Via the germline V gene, CDR1 is SNHLY and CDR2 FYNNEI. V is trimmed back by 2 bases and J by 0 bases, and the junction contains 5 bases that no gene match accounts for. Joined to the reference TRBV2 and TRBJ1-5 proteins, this CDR3 gives the full variable domain: EPEVTQTPSHQVTQMGQEVILRCVPISNHLYFYWYRQILGQKVEFLVSFYNNEISEKSEIFDDQFSVERPDGSNFTLKIRSTKLEDSAMYFCASSESRTGVSNQPQHFGDGTRLSIL.